A selection of T cell receptor beta chains follows, all from one sample in a study of immune evolution from preneoplasia to lung adenocarcinoma. Clones were sequenced by immunoSEQ multiplex PCR, and TCRdb holds only the in-frame ones, with some missing. The sample shows around 7,000 clones, roughly 80% of them seen only once. Sequencing used FFPE adjacent normal lung tissue. Source of these receptors: a person aged 70 to 80 with lung adenocarcinoma. The CDR3 runs from the conserved cysteine through the conserved F or W. Each record gives: V gene, D gene, clone size, J gene, CDR3 protein, CDR3 DNA. D genes are given only for firm matches. Rows give clone size only sometimes, using once, few, many, or a class for an expanded clone.

TRBV28	NA	NA	TRBJ2-3	CASSSSQGLRADTQYF	TGTGCCAGCAGTTCTAGTCAGGGGCTCAGGGCAGATACGCAGTATTTT
TRBV6-6	NA	NA	TRBJ1-3	CASRLQVSSGNTIYF	TGTGCCAGTCGCCTTCAGGTTTCCTCTGGAAACACCATATATTTT
TRBV5-1	NA	NA	TRBJ2-1	CASSLTGDNEQFF	TGCGCCAGCAGCTTGACAGGAGACAATGAGCAGTTCTTC
TRBV11-2	TRBD2	NA	TRBJ2-7	CASSSSEGRGAYEQYF	TGTGCCAGCAGCTCCTCCGAGGGGCGGGGGGCCTACGAGCAGTACTTC
TRBV7-9	TRBD1	NA	TRBJ2-2	CASSTGGHGELFF	TGTGCCAGCAGCACAGGGGGGCACGGGGAGCTGTTTTTT
TRBV5-1	TRBD2	NA	TRBJ2-3	CASSLSRGEADTQYF	TGCGCCAGCAGCCTGTCGCGGGGGGAGGCAGATACGCAGTATTTT
TRBV2	NA	NA	TRBJ2-1	CASSYDILNEQFF	TGTGCCAGCAGTTATGACATATTGAATGAGCAGTTCTTC
TRBV13	NA	NA	TRBJ2-7	CASSLGQTSYEQYF	TGTGCCAGCAGCTTAGGCCAGACGTCCTACGAGCAGTACTTC
TRBV4-1	TRBD1	NA	TRBJ1-1	CASSHRTGGLGNTEAFF	TGCGCCAGCAGCCATCGGACAGGGGGCTTAGGGAACACTGAAGCTTTCTTT
TRBV7-8	NA	NA	TRBJ1-2	CASSRLAILYGYTF	TGTGCCAGCAGTCGTTTGGCTATCCTCTATGGCTACACCTTC
TRBV7-3	TRBD1	NA	TRBJ2-3	CASSSNRGTDTQYF	TGTGCCAGCAGCTCAAACAGGGGAACAGATACGCAGTATTTT
TRBV25-1	TRBD1	NA	TRBJ2-3	CASSATGVRITDTQYF	TGTGCCAGCAGTGCTACAGGGGTACGCATCACAGATACGCAGTATTTT
TRBV18	NA	NA	TRBJ1-1	CASSTNTEVFF	TGTGCCAGCTCAACGAACACTGAAGTTTTCTTT
TRBV28	NA	NA	TRBJ1-6	CAGGSYNSPLHF	TGTGCCGGCGGGTCCTATAATTCACCCCTCCACTTT
TRBV2	NA	once	TRBJ1-1	CASSTDSEAFF	TGTGCCAGCAGCACAGACAGTGAAGCTTTCTTT
TRBV11-1	TRBD2	few	TRBJ2-1	CASSSMDGGTEQFF	TGTGCCAGCAGCTCTATGGACGGGGGGACTGAGCAGTTCTTC
TRBV7-9	NA	NA	TRBJ1-3	CASSLRSSSGNTIYF	TGTGCCAGCAGCCTCCGCTCAAGCTCTGGAAACACCATATATTTT
TRBV5-1	NA	NA	TRBJ1-1	CASSLSTRGMSAEAFF	TGCGCCAGCAGCTTGTCCACGCGCGGGATGAGCGCTGAAGCTTTCTTT
TRBV28	NA	NA	TRBJ1-1	CASSLYTRNTEAFF	TGTGCCAGCAGTTTATACACAAGGAACACTGAAGCTTTCTTT
TRBV28	NA	NA	TRBJ2-3	CASSGRTDTQYF	TGTGCCAGCAGCGGCCGCACAGATACGCAGTATTTT
TRBV7-8	TRBD2	NA	TRBJ2-1	CASSFGLAGNEQFF	TGTGCCAGCAGCTTTGGACTAGCGGGCAATGAGCAGTTCTTC
TRBV28	TRBD2	once	TRBJ2-7	CASSLLSGGAGEQYF	TGTGCCAGCAGTTTACTTAGCGGGGGGGCCGGGGAGCAGTACTTC
TRBV28	NA	NA	TRBJ2-7	CASSFGGASYEQYF	TGTGCCAGCAGTTTTGGCGGGGCCTCCTACGAGCAGTACTTC
TRBV7-2	TRBD1	NA	TRBJ1-6	CASSLATPGTANSPLHF	TGTGCCAGCAGCTTAGCGACCCCCGGGACAGCTAATTCACCCCTCCACTTT
TRBV28	NA	NA	TRBJ1-2	CASSFQVWAGRYGYTF	TGTGCCAGCAGTTTTCAAGTGTGGGCCGGTCGGTACGGCTACACCTTC
TRBV7-9	TRBD2	NA	TRBJ2-2	CASSFTSDTGELFF	TGTGCCAGCAGCTTTACTAGCGACACCGGGGAGCTGTTTTTT
TRBV28	NA	NA	TRBJ1-1	CASSRGGRYTEAFF	TGTGCCAGCAGCCGAGGCGGACGGTACACTGAAGCTTTCTTT
TRBV7-3	TRBD2	NA	TRBJ2-5	CASSLNRGGGETQYF	TGTGCCAGCAGCCTCAACCGGGGGGGCGGGGAGACCCAGTACTTC
TRBV27	TRBD1	few	TRBJ2-1	CASSPTGQGVYNEQFF	TGTGCCAGCAGCCCGACGGGACAGGGTGTCTACAATGAGCAGTTCTTC
TRBV9	NA	once	TRBJ1-2	CASSGGSLYGYTF	TGTGCCAGCAGCGGAGGCAGTTTGTATGGCTACACCTTC
TRBV28	NA	NA	TRBJ1-4	CASSLLGRVEKLFF	TGTGCCAGCAGTTTACTCGGGAGGGTTGAAAAACTGTTTTTT
TRBV4-1	NA	NA	TRBJ1-6	CASSQGAYSPLHF	TGCGCCAGCAGCCAGGGGGCTTATTCACCCCTCCACTTT
TRBV28	TRBD1	few	TRBJ1-1	CATYWTGNTEAFF	TGTGCCACTTACTGGACAGGGAACACTGAAGCTTTCTTT
TRBV5-1	NA	NA	TRBJ1-5	CASSLTGGGPQHF	TGCGCCAGCAGCTTGACGGGCGGGGGGCCCCAGCATTTT
TRBV28	NA	NA	TRBJ1-3	CASNNWDNSGNTIYF	TGTGCCAGCAATAATTGGGACAACTCTGGAAACACCATATATTTT
TRBV2	NA	NA	TRBJ1-1	CASSAGAGTEAFF	TGTGCCAGCAGTGCCGGGGCAGGCACTGAAGCTTTCTTT
TRBV10-1	TRBD2	NA	TRBJ2-1	CASQYTVAGAYYNEQFF	TGCGCCAGCCAATACACAGTAGCGGGGGCCTACTACAATGAGCAGTTCTTC